Included here is one TCR beta chain sequence, with context. This clone turned up a few times. Its antigen is unknown. No base quality information exists; no much larger clone differs at one position. TCRbeta CDR3 regions were amplified from genomic DNA using the immunoSEQ Assay, a bias-controlled multiplex PCR. Concerning the study's data processing: The number of nucleated cells in each sample was estimated by amplification of reference gene primers within the assay. Sequence reads were collapsed and filtered to measure the absolute abundance of every unique TCRbeta CDR3 rearrangement. For each sample, productive Simpson clonality was calculated as the square root of Simpson's diversity index over productive rearrangements. What TCRdb holds here is the immuneACCESS table cut down to in-frame rearrangements. Part of the clones is not present; checked against another copy, under half of the missing clones reflect an unresolved V gene, and the others are unexplained. Clonal size and the V and J genes are those of that table, whereas D and trimming came from the DNA. Within this sample are 160,000 or so clones, with 65% to 90% of them counted one time only. The top ten hold roughly 9.8% of the sample.

This specimen belongs to a study of blood T cell repertoires in COVID-19 (dated by TCRdb to about 2020). The study in broad terms: Samples from collaborators originated in the United States, Italy and Spain and spanned both the acute and convalescent phases of COVID-19. The prospective study material was composed of cDNA or gDNA derived from T cells, B-cell-depleted T cells, or PBMCs. Deeply sampled blood TCRbeta repertoires from subjects exposed to, actively infected with, or recovered from COVID-19 were included in the dataset. The repertoires were released in a freely available public database meant as a resource for research on the immune response to SARS-CoV-2. The samples were drawn from the first 160 participants of the ongoing ImmuneRACE study and from some 1,300 subjects provided by 6 global collaborators. A de-identified subject ID, COVID-19 status, age in years and sex were almost always included in the sample metadata. Where available, HLA class I and class II types were taken from metadata supplied by the sample provider and were not determined by assay-based typing.

Beyond this particular receptor, the publication reports: The amount of clinical and demographic metadata varied by source and participant and was provided uncurated.

The junction shows trimming of 6 bases on V and 0 bases on J, plus 16 bases between the germline ends. Reading the germline V gene (reference sequence) gives CDR1 MNHEY and CDR2 SMNVEV. The CDR3 has 16 amino acids, counting the end cysteine and phenylalanine. Only the CDR3 region is kept as DNA, spanning 48 bases read in frame from base 1. The collaborating institutions used their own protocols to collect whole blood in K2EDTA tubes. For TCRbeta analysis, collaborator samples were shipped as frozen whole blood, as isolated PBMCs, or as DNA extracted from either sample type. This TCR derives from a woman between 45 and 60 years old with acute or convalescent COVID-19. The chain is assembled from TRBV27 and TRBJ2-3, with a weak D call of TRBD2 (6 bases match). Sequenced input: peripheral blood. The DNA is as follows: TGTGCCAGCAGAACTTTAGCGGTTTCTAGCACAGATACGCAGTATTTT. This encodes CASRTLAVSSTDTQYF.